This passage covers 29 T cell receptor beta chains from one sample sequenced in a study of T cells after yellow fever vaccination. TCRdb re-analysed the 5' RACE reads in MiXCR, keeping a single row per CDR3 protein. The profile shows 340,000 or so distinct CDR3 sequences, around 12% of them singletons. The material sequenced was CD4+ T cells sorted from PBMCs, taken 15 days after the yellow fever booster vaccination. Every receptor here comes from a man aged 18 to 29 who received the YFV17D yellow fever vaccine.

This rearrangement joins TRBV12-3 or TRBV12-4 to TRBJ2-5; D unclear. This CDR3 has 14 amino acids. Trimming cost V 3 bases and J 1 base, with 9 bases left between them. The CDR3 DNA reads TGTGCCAGCAGTTTGCACAGTCCCCAAGAGACCCAGTACTTC. Encoded protein: CASSLHSPQETQYF.

The table lists this clonotype with a few counts. The chain uses TRBV4-3 and TRBJ1-1; D remains ambiguous. Germline V gene sequence: CDR1 LGHNA, CDR2 YSLEER. There are 15 residues in the CDR3. Trimming took 0 bases from V and 3 from J, leaving 11 bases between them. The CDR3 here is CASSQDSFGDTEAFF. The CDR3 DNA sequence: TGCGCCAGCAGCCAAGATAGCTTTGGGGACACTGAAGCTTTCTTT.

This clonotype was observed many times. The genes are TRBV6-5 and TRBJ2-5, with D possibly being TRBD1 (5 bases). CDR3 length equals 14 residues. Germline CDR1 and CDR2: MNHEY and SVGAGI. V shed 5 bases and J shed 2 bases, with 12 bases lying between them. The chain's CDR3 is CASSPDWTQETQYF. The CDR3 bases are TGTGCCAGCAGTCCCGACTGGACACAAGAGACCCAGTACTTC.

In this sample, this clonotype turned up a few times. The chain recombines TRBV2 with TRBJ2-1; D not resolved. V lost 7 bases and J lost 0, with 7 bases in between. The CDR3 covers 13 residues. The germline V gene has CDR1 SNHLY and CDR2 FYNNEI. The CDR3 DNA reads TGTGCCAGCAAAGACATCTCCTACAATGAGCAGTTCTTC. Encoded protein: CASKDISYNEQFF.

This chain connects TRBV6-2 or TRBV6-3 to TRBJ2-7; TRBD2 agrees at 8 bases. This CDR3 region has 14 residues. After removal of 6 bases from V and 5 bases from J, the junction contained 9 bases not matched to a gene. Germline V CDR1 and CDR2: MNHEY, SVGEGT. The CDR3 here is CASRSWRGADEQYF. Here the CDR3 DNA reads TGTGCCAGCAGGAGTTGGCGGGGGGCTGACGAGCAGTACTTC.

The table lists this clonotype with a few counts. The chain joins TRBV20-1 to TRBJ2-2, with a weak D call TRBD1 (5 bases). V lost 6 bases, J lost 8 bases, and 16 bases lay in between. The CDR3 runs 13 residues. Germline values: CDR1 DFQATT, CDR2 SNEGSKA (reference sequence). In DNA, the CDR3 is TGCAGTGCAATTGACTCAGGGTCTGGGGAGCTGTTTTTT. Translation gives CSAIDSGSGELFF.

The V gene is TRBV18, the J gene TRBJ2-2; D may be TRBD2 (5 bases). The CDR3 has 15 amino acids. V gave up 1 base and J gave up 6 bases, with 12 bases separating them. Germline V gene lookup returns CDR1 KGHSH and CDR2 LQKENI. As DNA, the CDR3 is TGTGCCAGCTCACCACAGGGAGTTTCACCCGGGGAGCTGTTTTTT. Translating it yields CASSPQGVSPGELFF.

This clonotype showed up just a few times. This chain joins TRBV29-1 and TRBJ2-1, with D perhaps given as TRBD1 or TRBD2 (6 bases each). Trimming took off 6 bases at V and 8 bases at J, with 17 bases between the two ends. This CDR3 spans 13 amino acids. The germline V gene encodes CDR1 SQVTM and CDR2 ANQGSEA. This CDR3 is CSVPTFGGDEQFF. The CDR3 DNA reads as TGCAGCGTACCCACCTTCGGGGGCGATGAGCAGTTCTTC.

This clonotype was seen only a few times. The chain joins TRBV6-6 to TRBJ1-6; D ambiguous. V lost 8 bases to trimming and J lost 7 bases, with 15 bases between them. The CDR3 contains 14 residues. Germline V lookup: CDR1 MNHNY, CDR2 SVGAGI (reference sequence). CDR3 amino acids: CASSPPESNSPLHF. The DNA of the CDR3 is TGTGCCAGCTCCCCCCCAGAAAGCAATTCACCCCTCCACTTT.

The sample holds a few counts of this clonotype. J is TRBJ2-3 and V is TRBV29-1; perhaps TRBD1 as D (5 bases). V shed 7 bases and J shed 5 bases, with 19 bases lying between them. CDR1 and CDR2 (germline): SQVTM, ANQGSEA. This CDR3 spans 14 amino acids. The CDR3: CSALGRTQGDTQYF. DNA of the CDR3: TGCAGCGCCCTGGGGCGGACGCAGGGAGATACGCAGTATTTT.

This clonotype was counted a few times. The chain recombines TRBV6-5 with TRBJ2-5, with D perhaps matching TRBD2 (6 bases). The germline V and J ends were trimmed by 6 bases and 6 bases, with 14 bases remaining between them. The germline V gene encodes CDR1 MNHEY and CDR2 SVGAGI. The CDR3 has 13 amino acids. This chain's CDR3 is CASSRGDVKTQYF. The CDR3 DNA reads as TGTGCCAGCAGCCGCGGGGACGTGAAGACCCAGTACTTC.

The rearrangement uses TRBV5-1 and TRBJ2-1; D ambiguous. The CDR3 is 14 amino acids. Trimming took 1 base from V and 7 from J, leaving 12 bases between them. CDR1 and CDR2 (germline): SGHRS, YFSETQ. The CDR3, as DNA: TGCGCCAGCAGCTTGATGTCAGGAGAAAATGAGCAGTTCTTC. It specifies CASSLMSGENEQFF.

This clonotype was seen a few times. The chain links TRBV6-5 to TRBJ1-1; TRBD1 agrees at 10 bases. CDR3 length: 11 amino acids. V lost 4 bases and J lost 13; bases outside the gene matches: 3. From germline, CDR1 is MNHEY and CDR2 SVGAGI. The CDR3 is CASSSGTGVFF. DNA of the CDR3: TGTGCCAGCAGTTCCGGGACAGGGGTTTTCTTT.

This clonotype has only one observation. This sequence joins TRBV6-5 and TRBJ2-2; perhaps TRBD1 as D (6 bases). Germline CDR1 is MNHEY and CDR2 is SVGAGI. Trimming pared 5 bases from V and 1 base from J, leaving 17 bases between. There are 17 residues in the CDR3. The DNA of the CDR3 is TGTGCCAGCAGTCGTCGTCCGGGACACATGAACACCGGGGAGCTGTTTTTT. Amino acids: CASSRRPGHMNTGELFF.

J is TRBJ2-7 and V is TRBV20-1; tentative D call: TRBD2 (7 bases). Trimming shortened V by 0 bases and J by 4 bases, and 16 bases separated the two germline ends. Germline loops: CDR1 DFQATT, CDR2 SNEGSKA (reference sequence). The CDR3 is made up of 15 amino acids. The CDR3 sequence is CSARDVGGGGYEQYF. The CDR3 DNA is TGCAGTGCTAGAGATGTCGGCGGGGGCGGTTACGAGCAGTACTTC.

The chain uses TRBV9 and TRBJ2-7; unclear D gene. The CDR3 loop spans 11 amino acids. Germline V gene sequence: CDR1 SGDLS, CDR2 YYNGEE. The V gene lost 1 base and the J gene lost 7 bases, with 6 bases spanning the gap. The CDR3 region is CASSVLREQYV. The CDR3 DNA reads as TGTGCCAGCAGCGTACTTAGGGAGCAGTACGTC.

This clonotype was counted only a few times. The chain couples TRBV7-9 to TRBJ1-2, with 10 positions matching TRBD1. With 4 bases clipped from V and 10 bases from J, the junction kept 6 bases outside the gene matches. The CDR3 has 13 residues. Per the germline V gene, CDR1 is SEHNR and CDR2 is FQNEAQ (reference sequence). The CDR3 DNA is TGTGCCAGCAGCTCGGGACAGGGGAGATCCTACACCTTC. Translated: CASSSGQGRSYTF.

This clonotype was detected only a few times. The chain links TRBV2 to TRBJ1-5; D ambiguous. CDR3 length: 12 amino acids. Germline-derived CDR1 and CDR2 are SNHLY and FYNNEI. V was pared by 4 bases and J by 6 bases, with 7 bases between. The chain's CDR3 is CASSARGQPQHF. The CDR3 nucleotides are TGTGCCAGCAGTGCTCGAGGTCAGCCCCAGCATTTT.

This clonotype was seen many times. The rearrangement joins TRBV7-6 to TRBJ2-5, with 10 bases that match TRBD2. The ends lost 5 bases at V and 5 bases at J; junction bases unmatched: 14. The CDR3 loop spans 17 amino acids. Per germline, CDR1 SGHVS and CDR2 FNYEAQ. The CDR3 loop reads CASSRRDGSGGRETQYF. The CDR3 DNA is TGTGCCAGCAGCCGAAGGGATGGTAGCGGGGGGCGGGAGACCCAGTACTTC.

The V and J genes are TRBV5-4 and TRBJ1-1; D unresolved. This CDR3 contains 13 residues. Germline V CDR1 and CDR2: SGHNT, YYREEE (reference sequence). V lost 3 bases and J lost 6, with 12 bases in between. The CDR3 DNA reads as TGTGCCAGCAGCTCCCCGGGAGGGTCTGAAGCTTTCTTT. This translates into CASSSPGGSEAFF.

V usage is TRBV4-2 and J usage is TRBJ1-3; D call uncertain. This CDR3 is 16 amino acids long. Trimming left V 0 bases short and J 0 bases short, with 9 bases between. Per the germline V gene, CDR1 is LGHNA and CDR2 is YNFKEQ. The CDR3 region is CASSQDFKISGNTIYF. The DNA of the CDR3 is TGTGCCAGCAGCCAAGATTTCAAGATCTCTGGAAACACCATATATTTT.

The gene calls are TRBV2 and TRBJ1-4; 8 bases line up with TRBD1. This CDR3 spans 12 amino acids. The germline V gene has CDR1 SNHLY and CDR2 FYNNEI. In nucleotides, the CDR3 is TGTGCGACAGGGGCAACTAATGAAAAACTGTTTTTT. Translating it yields CATGATNEKLFF.

This chain links TRBV5-6 with TRBJ1-4; D is unresolved. This CDR3 comprises 13 residues. The V gene lost 2 bases and the J gene lost 4 bases, with 6 bases spanning the gap. Germline V gene data show CDR1 as SGHDT and CDR2 as YYEEEE. CDR3: CASSFLINEKLFF. DNA of the CDR3: TGTGCCAGCAGCTTTCTGATTAATGAAAAACTGTTTTTT.

This clonotype showed up just a few times. V and J are TRBV11-2 and TRBJ2-2; TRBD1 aligns across 11 bases. Per germline, CDR1 SGHAT and CDR2 FQNNGV. The CDR3 contains 19 residues. Trimming cost V 5 bases and J 0 bases; bases outside gene matches: 11. The CDR3 sequence: CASSRRDRGFASNTGELFF. CDR3 bases: TGTGCCAGCAGCCGCCGGGACAGGGGGTTCGCCTCGAACACCGGGGAGCTGTTTTTT.

This clonotype has more than one count but fewer than ten. The chain carries TRBV6-1 and TRBJ2-3; D is perhaps TRBD2 (7 bases). This CDR3 contains 14 residues. The V gene's germline CDR1 is MNHNS and CDR2 SASEGT. Trimming cost V 8 bases and J 0 bases, with 12 bases left between them. CDR3 amino acids: CASLRGGSTDTQYF. CDR3 DNA sequence: TGTGCCAGCCTGAGGGGGGGGAGCACAGATACGCAGTATTTT.

This clonotype was observed a few times. The rearrangement joins TRBV6-4 to TRBJ2-1; a weak D match, TRBD1 (6 bases). The germline gives CDR1 MRHNA, CDR2 SNTAGT. The CDR3 sequence is 14 residues long. V lost 6 bases and J 6 bases, leaving 15 bases between the germline ends. CDR3 protein: CASSFIWGLNEQFF. The CDR3 nucleotides read TGTGCCAGCAGCTTTATTTGGGGGCTCAATGAGCAGTTCTTC.

The chain recombines TRBV28 with TRBJ2-1; D not certain. The V and J ends lost 3 bases and 9 bases respectively, with 12 bases between them. The CDR3 contains 13 residues. CDR1 and CDR2 (germline): MDHEN, SYDVKM. This CDR3 is CASSFLPGGEQFF. CDR3 DNA sequence: TGTGCCAGCAGTTTTCTACCGGGCGGTGAGCAGTTCTTC.

The chain recombines TRBV4-3 with TRBJ1-1; D call uncertain. The germline CDR1 and CDR2 sequences are LGHNA and YSLEER. The length of the CDR3 is 13 residues. Trimming cost V 4 bases and J 4 bases, with 10 bases left between them. CDR3 coding DNA: TGCGCCAGCAGCCGGACGGGGAGCACTGAAGCTTTCTTT. It yields the protein CASSRTGSTEAFF.

The chain is built from TRBV6-2 or TRBV6-3 and TRBJ2-5; weak D call: TRBD2 (7 bases). This CDR3 comprises 14 residues. Per germline, CDR1 MNHEY and CDR2 SVGEGT. Trimming shortened V by 2 bases and J by 7 bases, and 14 bases separated the two germline ends. CDR3 sequence: CASSYGGEGGTQYF. DNA of the CDR3: TGTGCCAGCAGTTACGGCGGGGAGGGGGGGACCCAGTACTTC.